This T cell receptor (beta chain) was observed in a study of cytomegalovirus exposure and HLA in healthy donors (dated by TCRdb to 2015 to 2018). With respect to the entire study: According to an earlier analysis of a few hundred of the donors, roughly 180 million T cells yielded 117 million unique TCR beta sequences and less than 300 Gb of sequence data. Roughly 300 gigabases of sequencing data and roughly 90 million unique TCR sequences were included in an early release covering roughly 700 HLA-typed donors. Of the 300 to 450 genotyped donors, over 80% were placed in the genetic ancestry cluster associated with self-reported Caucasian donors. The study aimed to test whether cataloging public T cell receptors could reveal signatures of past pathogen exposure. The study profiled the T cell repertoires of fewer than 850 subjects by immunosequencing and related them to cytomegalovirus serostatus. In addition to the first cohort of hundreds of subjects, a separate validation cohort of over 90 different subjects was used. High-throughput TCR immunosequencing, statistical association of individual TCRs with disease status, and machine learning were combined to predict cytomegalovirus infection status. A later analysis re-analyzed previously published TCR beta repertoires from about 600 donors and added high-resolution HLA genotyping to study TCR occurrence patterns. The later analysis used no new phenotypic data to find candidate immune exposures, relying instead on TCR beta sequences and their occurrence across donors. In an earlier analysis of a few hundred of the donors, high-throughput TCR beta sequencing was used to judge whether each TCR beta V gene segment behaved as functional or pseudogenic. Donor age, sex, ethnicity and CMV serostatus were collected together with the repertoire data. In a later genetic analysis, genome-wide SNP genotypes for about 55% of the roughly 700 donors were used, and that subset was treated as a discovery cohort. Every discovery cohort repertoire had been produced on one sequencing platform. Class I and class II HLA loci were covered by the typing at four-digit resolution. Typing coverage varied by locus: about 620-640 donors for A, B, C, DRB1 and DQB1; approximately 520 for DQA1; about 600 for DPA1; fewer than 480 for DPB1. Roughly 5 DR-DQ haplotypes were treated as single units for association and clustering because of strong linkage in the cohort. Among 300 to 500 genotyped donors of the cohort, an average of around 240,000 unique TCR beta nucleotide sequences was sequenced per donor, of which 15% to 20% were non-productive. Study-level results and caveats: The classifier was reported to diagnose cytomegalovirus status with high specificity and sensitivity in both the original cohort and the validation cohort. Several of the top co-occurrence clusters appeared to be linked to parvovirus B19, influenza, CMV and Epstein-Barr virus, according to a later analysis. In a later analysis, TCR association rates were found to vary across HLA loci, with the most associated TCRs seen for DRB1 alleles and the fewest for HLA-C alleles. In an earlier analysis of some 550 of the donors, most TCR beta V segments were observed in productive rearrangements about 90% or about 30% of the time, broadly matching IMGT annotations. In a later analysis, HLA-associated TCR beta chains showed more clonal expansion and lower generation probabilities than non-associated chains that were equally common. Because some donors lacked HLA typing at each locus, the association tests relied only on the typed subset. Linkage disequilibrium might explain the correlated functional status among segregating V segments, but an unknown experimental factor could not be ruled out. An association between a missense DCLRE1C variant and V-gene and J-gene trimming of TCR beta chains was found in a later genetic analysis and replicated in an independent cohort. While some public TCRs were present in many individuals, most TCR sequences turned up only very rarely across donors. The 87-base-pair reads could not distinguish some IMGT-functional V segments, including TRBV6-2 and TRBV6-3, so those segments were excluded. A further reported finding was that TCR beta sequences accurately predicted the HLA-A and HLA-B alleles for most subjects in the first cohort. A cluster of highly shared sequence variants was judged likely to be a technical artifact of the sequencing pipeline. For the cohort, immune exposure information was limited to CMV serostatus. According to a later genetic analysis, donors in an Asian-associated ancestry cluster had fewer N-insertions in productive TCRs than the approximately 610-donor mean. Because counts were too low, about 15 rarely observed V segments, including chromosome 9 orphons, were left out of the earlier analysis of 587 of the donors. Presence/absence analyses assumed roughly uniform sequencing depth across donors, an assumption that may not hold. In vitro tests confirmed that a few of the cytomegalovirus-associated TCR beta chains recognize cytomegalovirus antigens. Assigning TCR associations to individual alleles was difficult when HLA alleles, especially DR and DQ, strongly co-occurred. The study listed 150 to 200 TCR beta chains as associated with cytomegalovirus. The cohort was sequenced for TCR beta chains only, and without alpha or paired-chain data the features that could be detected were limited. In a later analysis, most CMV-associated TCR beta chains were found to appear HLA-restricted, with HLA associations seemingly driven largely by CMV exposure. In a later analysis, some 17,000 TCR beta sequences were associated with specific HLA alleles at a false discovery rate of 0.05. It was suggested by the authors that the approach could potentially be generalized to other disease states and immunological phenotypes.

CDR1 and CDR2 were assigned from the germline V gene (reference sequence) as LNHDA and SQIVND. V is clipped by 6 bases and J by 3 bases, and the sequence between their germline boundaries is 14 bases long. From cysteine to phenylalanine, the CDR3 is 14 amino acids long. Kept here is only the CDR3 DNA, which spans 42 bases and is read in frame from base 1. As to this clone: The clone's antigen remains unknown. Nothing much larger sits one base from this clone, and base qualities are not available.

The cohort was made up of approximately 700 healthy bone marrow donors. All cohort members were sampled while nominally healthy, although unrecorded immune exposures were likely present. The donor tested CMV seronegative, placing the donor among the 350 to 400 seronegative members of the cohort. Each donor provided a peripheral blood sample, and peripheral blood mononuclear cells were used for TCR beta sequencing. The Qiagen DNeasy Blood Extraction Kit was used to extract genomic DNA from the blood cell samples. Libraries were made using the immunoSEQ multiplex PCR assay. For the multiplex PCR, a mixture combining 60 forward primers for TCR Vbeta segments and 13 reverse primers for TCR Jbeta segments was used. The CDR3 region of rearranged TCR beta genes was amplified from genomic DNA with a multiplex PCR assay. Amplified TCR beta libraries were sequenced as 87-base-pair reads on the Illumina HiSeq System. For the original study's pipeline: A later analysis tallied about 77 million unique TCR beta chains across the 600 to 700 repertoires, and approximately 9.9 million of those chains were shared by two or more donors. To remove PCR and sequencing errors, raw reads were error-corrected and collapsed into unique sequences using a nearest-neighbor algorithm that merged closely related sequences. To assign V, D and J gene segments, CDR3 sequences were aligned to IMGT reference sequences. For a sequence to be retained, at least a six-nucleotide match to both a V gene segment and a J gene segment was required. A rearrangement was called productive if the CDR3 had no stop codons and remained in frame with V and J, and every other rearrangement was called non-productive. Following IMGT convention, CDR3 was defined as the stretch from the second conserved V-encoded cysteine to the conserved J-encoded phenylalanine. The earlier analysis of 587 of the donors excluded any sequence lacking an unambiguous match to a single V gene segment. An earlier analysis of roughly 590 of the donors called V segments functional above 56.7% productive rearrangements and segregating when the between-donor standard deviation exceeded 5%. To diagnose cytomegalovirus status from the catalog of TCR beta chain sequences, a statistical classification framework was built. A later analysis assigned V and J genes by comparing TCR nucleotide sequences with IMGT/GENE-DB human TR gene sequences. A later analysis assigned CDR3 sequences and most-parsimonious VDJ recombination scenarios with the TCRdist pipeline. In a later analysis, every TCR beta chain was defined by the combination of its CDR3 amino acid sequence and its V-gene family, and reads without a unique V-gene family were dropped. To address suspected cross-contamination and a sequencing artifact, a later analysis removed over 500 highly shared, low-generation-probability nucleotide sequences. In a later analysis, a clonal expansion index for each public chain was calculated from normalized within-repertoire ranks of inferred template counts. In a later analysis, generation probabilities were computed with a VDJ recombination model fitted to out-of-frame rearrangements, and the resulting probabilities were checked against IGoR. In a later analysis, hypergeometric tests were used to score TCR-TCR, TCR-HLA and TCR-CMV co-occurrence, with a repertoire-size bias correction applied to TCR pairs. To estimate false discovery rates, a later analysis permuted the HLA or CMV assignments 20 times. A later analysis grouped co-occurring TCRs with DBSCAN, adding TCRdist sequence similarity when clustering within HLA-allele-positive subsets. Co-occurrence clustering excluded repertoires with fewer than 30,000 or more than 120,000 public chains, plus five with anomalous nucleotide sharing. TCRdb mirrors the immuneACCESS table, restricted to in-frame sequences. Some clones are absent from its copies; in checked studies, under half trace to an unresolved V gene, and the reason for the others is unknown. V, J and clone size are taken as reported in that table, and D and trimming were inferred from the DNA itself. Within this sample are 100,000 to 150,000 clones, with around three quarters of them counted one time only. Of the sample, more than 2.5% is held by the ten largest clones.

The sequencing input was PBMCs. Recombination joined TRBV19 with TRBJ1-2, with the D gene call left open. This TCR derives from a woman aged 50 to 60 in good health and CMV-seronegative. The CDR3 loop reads CASRETALDYGYTF. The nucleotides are TGTGCCAGTAGAGAAACAGCTCTCGACTATGGCTACACCTTC. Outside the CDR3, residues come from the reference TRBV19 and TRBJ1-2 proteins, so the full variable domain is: DGGITQSPKYLFRKEGQNVTLSCEQNLNHDAMYWYRQDPGQGLRLIYYSQIVNDFQKGDIAEGYSVSREKKESFPLTVTSAQKNPTAFYLCASRETALDYGYTFGSGTRLTVV.